The 8 T cell receptor beta chains below all came from one sample that was sequenced in a study of cytomegalovirus exposure and HLA in healthy donors. Researchers ran the PCR with 60 Vbeta and 13 Jbeta primers. The repertoire was sequenced with immunoSEQ multiplex PCR; TCRdb's copy has only in-frame clones and lacks some. Here the sample spans about 130,000 clones, under 80% being singletons. Material for sequencing was PBMCs. These receptor sequences come from a middle-aged man in good health and CMV-seropositive.

The chain carries TRBV9 and TRBJ2-1, with 10 bases lining up with TRBD1. The germline V gene has CDR1 SGDLS and CDR2 YYNGEE. Trimming at V came to 0 bases and at J to 2 bases, leaving 2 bases not matched to a gene. The CDR3 spans 16 residues. The CDR3 protein is CASSVVGTGAYNEQFF. DNA of the CDR3: TGTGCCAGCAGCGTAGTCGGGACAGGGGCCTACAATGAGCAGTTCTTC.

This sequence joins TRBV29-1 and TRBJ1-2, with 10 bases identical to TRBD1. The V segment lost 6 bases and the J segment 3 bases; nucleotides outside the gene matches: 10. Germline CDR1 is SQVTM and CDR2 is ANQGSEA. This CDR3 is 15 amino acids long. The CDR3, as DNA: TGCAGCGTGGCCGCCGAGGGACAGGGGCACTATGGCTACACCTTC. Translation: CSVAAEGQGHYGYTF.

J is TRBJ2-7 and V is TRBV4-1, with D possibly TRBD2 on 6 matching bases. The CDR3 covers 14 residues. V lost 4 bases, J lost 3 bases, and 13 bases lay in between. Germline CDR1 is MGHRA and CDR2 is YSYEKL. CDR3 nucleotide sequence: TGCGCCAGCAGCCTCGCTCCGCGGGGCTACGAGCAGTACTTC. Protein sequence: CASSLAPRGYEQYF.

The chain joins TRBV7-2 to TRBJ2-7; D perhaps matches TRBD2 (5 bases). V was pared by 2 bases and J by 7 bases, with 6 bases between. CDR3 length: 11 residues. From germline, CDR1 is SGHTA and CDR2 FQGNSA. The CDR3 region is CASSLQREQYF. The CDR3 bases are TGTGCCAGCAGCTTACAGCGGGAGCAGTACTTC.

The chain joins TRBV28 to TRBJ2-5; 9 nucleotides agree with TRBD1. The germline V gene encodes CDR1 MDHEN and CDR2 SYDVKM. This CDR3 region has 17 residues. J gave up 5 bases and V 4 bases, and 14 bases lay outside the gene matches. The CDR3, as DNA: TGTGCCAGCAGTTCTCTTTCCTACAGGGGGCGCGGGGAGACCCAGTACTTC. Translated, it gives CASSSLSYRGRGETQYF.

This chain joins TRBV11-2 and TRBJ1-3; D unclear. Germline values: CDR1 SGHAT, CDR2 FQNNGV. The CDR3 is made up of 13 amino acids. V lost 7 bases, J lost 6 bases, and 13 bases lay in between. The CDR3 DNA is TGTGCCAGCATCCCCGCGGGCCAAAACACCATATATTTT. Its protein product is CASIPAGQNTIYF. Complete variable domain (other parts from reference TRBV11-2 and TRBJ1-3): EAGVAQSPRYKIIEKRQSVAFWCNPISGHATLYWYQQILGQGPKLLIQFQNNGVVDDSQLPKDRFSAERLKGVDSTLKIQPAKLEDSAVYLCASIPAGQNTIYFGEGSWLTVV.

This chain uses TRBV6-6 with TRBJ1-5; 8 nucleotides match TRBD1. Trimming took 6 bases from V and 7 from J; bases not matched to a gene: 8. The length of the CDR3 is 14 residues. Germline CDR1 is MNHNY and CDR2 is SVGAGI (reference sequence). CDR3 residues: CASSIQGAGQPQHF. The CDR3 DNA follows: TGTGCCAGCAGCATCCAGGGGGCTGGGCAGCCCCAGCATTTT.

J is TRBJ2-1 and V is TRBV27, with 14 positions matching TRBD2. CDR1 is MNHEY, CDR2 SMNVEV, per germline (reference sequence). This CDR3 is built from 15 residues. V lost 5 bases, J lost 7 bases, and 4 bases stayed unmatched. Here the CDR3 DNA reads TGTGCCAGCAGTCCCCGGACTAGCGGGAGGAATGAGCAGTTCTTC. Its protein is CASSPRTSGRNEQFF.